This T cell receptor (beta chain) was sequenced during a study of vaccination effects on CD4 cells after COVID-19. Looking at the study overall: Subjects were given two BNT162b2 or mRNA-1273 vaccine doses. Study outcomes and limitations: Marked clonal contraction was seen late after vaccination (in both infection- and vaccine-induced clones).

Before sequencing took place, the ViraFEST assay used viral peptide pools to expand antigen-specific CD4+ T cells. When around nine days of culture had elapsed, CD4+ T cells were isolated. This person's SARS-CoV-2 infection, confirmed by PCR, occurred between March and December 2020. Regarding this clone: No antigen is known for it.

The protocol was immunoSEQ multiplex PCR, while the TCRdb copy is restricted to in-frame clones and leaves out a portion. The sample lists around 46,000 clones, around 74% occurring once. The V end was cut by 5 bases, the J end by 8 bases, with 12 bases between. Germline assignment: CDR1 LNHDA and CDR2 SQIVND (reference sequence). This CDR3 comprises 13 residues. This receptor was obtained from a human donor who had a prior SARS-CoV-2 infection. The rearrangement links TRBV19 to TRBJ1-4; D possibly corresponds to TRBD1 (5 bases). The source was CD4+ T cells from PBMCs cultured with a peptide pool, collected before COVID-19 vaccination. The CDR3 is CASSWGPTEKLFF. CDR3 DNA sequence: TGTGCCAGTAGTTGGGGACCAACAGAAAAACTGTTTTTT.